Reported below is one TCR beta chain. This sample stems from a study of T-cell reconstitution after alpha-beta-depleted transplantation in children. This sample's TCRbeta library carried unique molecular identifier barcodes. MiXCR was run by TCRdb on the PCR reads, yielding one entry per CDR3 protein. The sample lists some 220,000 distinct CDR3 sequences, roughly 9% seen once, with roughly 6.2% in the top ten. Germline CDR1 KGHSH, CDR2 LQKENI. The CDR3 contains 15 residues. Trimming left V 0 bases short and J 4 bases short, with 9 bases between. The clonotype originates from a human donor who donated a stem cell graft to a child with acute lymphoblastic leukemia. The specimen comprised PBMCs from the stem cell graft donor, sampled from the stem cell graft. The rearrangement links TRBV18 to TRBJ2-2; the D gene could be TRBD1 or TRBD2 (5 bases each). CDR3 nucleotide sequence: TGTGCCAGCTCACCACCGGGGGTACGCACCGGGGAGCTGTTTTTT. Its protein product is CASSPPGVRTGELFF.